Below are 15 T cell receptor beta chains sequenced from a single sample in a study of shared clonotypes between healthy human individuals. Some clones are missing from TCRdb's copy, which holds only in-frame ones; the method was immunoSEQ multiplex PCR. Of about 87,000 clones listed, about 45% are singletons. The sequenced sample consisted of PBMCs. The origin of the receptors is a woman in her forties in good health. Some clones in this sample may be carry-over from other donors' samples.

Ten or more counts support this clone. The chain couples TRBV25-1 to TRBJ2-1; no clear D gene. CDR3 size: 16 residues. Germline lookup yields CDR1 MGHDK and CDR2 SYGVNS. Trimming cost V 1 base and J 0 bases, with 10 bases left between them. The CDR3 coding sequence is TGTGCCAGCAGTGAATCCCGGGCAGACTCCTACAATGAGCAGTTCTTC. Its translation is CASSESRADSYNEQFF.

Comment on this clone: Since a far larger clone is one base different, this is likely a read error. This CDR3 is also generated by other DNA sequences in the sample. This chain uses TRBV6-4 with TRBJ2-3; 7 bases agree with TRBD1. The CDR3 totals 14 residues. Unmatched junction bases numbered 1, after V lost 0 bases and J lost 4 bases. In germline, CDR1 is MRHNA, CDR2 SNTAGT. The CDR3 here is CASSDSTGADTQYF. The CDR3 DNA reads TGTGCCAGCAGTGACTCCACAGGGGCAGATACGCAGTATTTT.

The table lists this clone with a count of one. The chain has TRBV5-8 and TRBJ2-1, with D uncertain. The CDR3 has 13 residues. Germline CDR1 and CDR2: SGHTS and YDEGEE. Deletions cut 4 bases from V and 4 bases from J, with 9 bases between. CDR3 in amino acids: CASSLRPYNEQFF. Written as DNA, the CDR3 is TGTGCCAGCAGCCTCCGACCTTACAATGAGCAGTTCTTC.

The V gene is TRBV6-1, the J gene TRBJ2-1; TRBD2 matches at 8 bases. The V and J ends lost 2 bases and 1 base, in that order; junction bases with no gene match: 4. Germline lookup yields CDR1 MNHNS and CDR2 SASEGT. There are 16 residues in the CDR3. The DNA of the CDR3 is TGTGCCAGCAGTGAAAGGGCGGGAGGTTCCTACAATGAGCAGTTCTTC. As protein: CASSERAGGSYNEQFF.

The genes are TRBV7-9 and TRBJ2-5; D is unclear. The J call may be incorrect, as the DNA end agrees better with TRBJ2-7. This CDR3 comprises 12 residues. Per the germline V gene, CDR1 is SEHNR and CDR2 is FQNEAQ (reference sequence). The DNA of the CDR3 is TGTGCCAGCAGCCAACTGCCCTACGAGCAGTACTTC. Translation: CASSQLPYEQYF.

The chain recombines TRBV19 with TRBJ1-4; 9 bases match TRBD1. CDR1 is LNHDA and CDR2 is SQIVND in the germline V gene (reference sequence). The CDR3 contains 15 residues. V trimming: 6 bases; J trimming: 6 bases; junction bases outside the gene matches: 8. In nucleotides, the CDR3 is TGTGCCAGTAGCCTCGCCGGGACAGGGTATGAAAAACTGTTTTTT. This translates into CASSLAGTGYEKLFF.

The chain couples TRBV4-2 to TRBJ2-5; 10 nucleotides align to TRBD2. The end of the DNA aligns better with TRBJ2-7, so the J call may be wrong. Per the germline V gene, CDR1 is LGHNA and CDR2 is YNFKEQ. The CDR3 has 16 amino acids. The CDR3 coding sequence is TGTGCCAGCAGCCAAGACGCGGCTAGCGGGGGCTACGAGCAGTACTTC. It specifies CASSQDAASGGYEQYF.

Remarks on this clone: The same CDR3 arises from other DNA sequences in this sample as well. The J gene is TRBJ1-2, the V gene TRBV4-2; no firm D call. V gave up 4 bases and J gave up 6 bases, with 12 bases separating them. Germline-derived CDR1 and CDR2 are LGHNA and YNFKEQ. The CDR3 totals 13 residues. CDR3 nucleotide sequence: TGTGCCAGCAGCCGACGTACGGAGGATGGCTACACCTTC. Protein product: CASSRRTEDGYTF.

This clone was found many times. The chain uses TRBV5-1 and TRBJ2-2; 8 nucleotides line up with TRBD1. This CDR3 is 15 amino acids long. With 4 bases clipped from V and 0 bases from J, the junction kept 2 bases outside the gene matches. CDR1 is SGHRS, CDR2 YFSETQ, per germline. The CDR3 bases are TGCGCCAGCAGCCCGGACAGGGCGAACACCGGGGAGCTGTTTTTT. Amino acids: CASSPDRANTGELFF.

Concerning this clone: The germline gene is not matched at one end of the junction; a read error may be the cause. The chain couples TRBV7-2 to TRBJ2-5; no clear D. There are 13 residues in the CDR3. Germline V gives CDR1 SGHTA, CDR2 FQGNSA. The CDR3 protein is CASSQGHQETQYF. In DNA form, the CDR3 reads TGCGCCAGCAGCCAAGGGCACCAAGAGACCCAGTACTTC.

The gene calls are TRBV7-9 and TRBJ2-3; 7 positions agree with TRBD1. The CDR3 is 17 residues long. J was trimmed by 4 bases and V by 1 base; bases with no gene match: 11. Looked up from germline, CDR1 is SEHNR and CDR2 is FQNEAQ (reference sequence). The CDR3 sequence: CASSLVVVAGGADTQYF. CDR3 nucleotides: TGTGCCAGCAGCTTAGTTGTGGTGGCAGGGGGTGCAGATACGCAGTATTTT.

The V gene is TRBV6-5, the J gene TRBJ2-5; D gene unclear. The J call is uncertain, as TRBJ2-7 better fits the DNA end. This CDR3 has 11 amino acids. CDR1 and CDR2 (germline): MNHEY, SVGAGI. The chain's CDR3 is CASSYNLEQYF. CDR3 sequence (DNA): TGTGCCAGCAGTTACAATCTCGAGCAGTACTTC.

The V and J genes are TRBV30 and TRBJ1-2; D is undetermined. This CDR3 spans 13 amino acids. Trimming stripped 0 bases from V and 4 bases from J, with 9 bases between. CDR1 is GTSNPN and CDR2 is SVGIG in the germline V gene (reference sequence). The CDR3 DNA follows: TGTGCCTGGAGTGTACAGCTCCTCTATGGCTACACCTTC. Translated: CAWSVQLLYGYTF.

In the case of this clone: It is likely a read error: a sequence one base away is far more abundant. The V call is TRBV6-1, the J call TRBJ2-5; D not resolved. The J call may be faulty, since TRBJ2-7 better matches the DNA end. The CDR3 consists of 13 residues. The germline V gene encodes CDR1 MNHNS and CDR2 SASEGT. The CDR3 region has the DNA TGTGCCAGCAGTGAGAAGGCAGCATACGAGCAGTACTTC. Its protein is CASSEKAAYEQYF.

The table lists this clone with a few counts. The CDR3 region is CASSPLARVSSYEQYF. DNA for the CDR3: TGTGCCAGCAGCCCGCTAGCGCGAGTAAGCTCCTACGAGCAGTACTTC. V gene TRBV11-2 combines with J gene TRBJ2-7, with TRBD2 as a possible D gene (6 bases). The CDR3 runs to 16 residues. CDR1 and CDR2 (germline): SGHAT, FQNNGV. Trimming took 5 bases from V and 0 from J, leaving 17 bases between them. Looking up the rest from reference TRBV11-2 and TRBJ2-7 gives the full variable domain: EAGVAQSPRYKIIEKRQSVAFWCNPISGHATLYWYQQILGQGPKLLIQFQNNGVVDDSQLPKDRFSAERLKGVDSTLKIQPAKLEDSAVYLCASSPLARVSSYEQYFGPGTRLTVT.